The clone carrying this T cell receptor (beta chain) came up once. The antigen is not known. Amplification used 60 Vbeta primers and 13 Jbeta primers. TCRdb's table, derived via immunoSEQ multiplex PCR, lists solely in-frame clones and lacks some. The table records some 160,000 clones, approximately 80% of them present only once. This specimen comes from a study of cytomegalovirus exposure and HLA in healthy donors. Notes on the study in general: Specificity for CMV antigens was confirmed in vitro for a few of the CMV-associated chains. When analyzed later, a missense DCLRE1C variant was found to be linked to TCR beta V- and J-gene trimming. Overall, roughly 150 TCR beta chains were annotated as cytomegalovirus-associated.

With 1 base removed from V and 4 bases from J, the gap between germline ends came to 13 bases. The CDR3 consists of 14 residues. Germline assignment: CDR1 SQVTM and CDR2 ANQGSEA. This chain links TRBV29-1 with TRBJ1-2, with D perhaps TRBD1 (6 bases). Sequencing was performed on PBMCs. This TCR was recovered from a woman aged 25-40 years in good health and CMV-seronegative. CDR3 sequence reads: CSVEGDRDIYGYTF. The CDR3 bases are TGCAGCGTTGAAGGCGACCGGGACATCTATGGCTACACCTTC. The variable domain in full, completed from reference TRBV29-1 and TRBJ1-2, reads SAVISQKPSRDICQRGTSLTIQCQVDSQVTMMFWYRQQPGQSLTLIATANQGSEATYESGFVIDKFPISRPNLTFSTLTVSNMSPEDSSIYLCSVEGDRDIYGYTFGSGTRLTVV.